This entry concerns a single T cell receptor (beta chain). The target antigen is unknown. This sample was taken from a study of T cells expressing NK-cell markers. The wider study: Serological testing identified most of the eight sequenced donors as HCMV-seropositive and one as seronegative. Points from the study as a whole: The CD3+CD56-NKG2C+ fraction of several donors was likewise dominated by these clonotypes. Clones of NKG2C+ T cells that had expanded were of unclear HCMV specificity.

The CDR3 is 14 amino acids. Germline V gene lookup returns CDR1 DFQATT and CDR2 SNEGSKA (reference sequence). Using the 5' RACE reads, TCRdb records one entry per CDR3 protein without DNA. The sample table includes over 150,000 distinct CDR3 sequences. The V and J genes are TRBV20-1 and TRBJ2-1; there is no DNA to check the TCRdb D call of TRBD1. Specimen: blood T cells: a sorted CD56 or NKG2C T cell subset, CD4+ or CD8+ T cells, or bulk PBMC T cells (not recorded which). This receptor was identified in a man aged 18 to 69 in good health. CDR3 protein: CSAGDGGRGNEQFF.